Many counts were recorded for the clone carrying this T cell receptor (beta chain). Time point here: newly diagnosed GD, antithyroid drugs for less than 3 months. From RNA extracted from PBMCs, the TCR library was made. This sample was taken from a study of regulatory T cells in long-lasting Graves disease. In building TCR beta libraries, iRepertoire HTBI primers were used together with Arm-PCR of CDR3 regions. One entry per CDR3 protein results from TCRdb running MiXCR on the multiplex PCR reads. Of over 400,000 distinct CDR3 sequences in the sample, roughly 15% are singletons; the top ten hold approximately 17%. The same data also went into a second study, on T cells in Graves' hyperthyroidism and ophthalmopathy. As reported in that work: Clinical symptoms, serum thyroxine and TRAb, thyroid ultrasound and orbital computed tomography together formed the diagnostic basis.

This TCR came from a woman in her 50s with Graves disease. The sequencing here drew on peripheral blood mononuclear cells (PBMCs), taken at new diagnosis, from a patient treated with antithyroid drugs.

Here the CDR3 DNA reads TGTGCCAGCAGTGATATTGGGACGGAAAACACCGGGGAGCTGTTTTTT. Its translation: CASSDIGTENTGELFF. The genes are TRBV2 and TRBJ2-2; D is perhaps TRBD1 or TRBD2 (5 bases each). The CDR3 is 16 amino acids. V lost 3 bases and J 2 bases, leaving 13 bases between the germline ends. The germline gives CDR1 SNHLY, CDR2 FYNNEI.